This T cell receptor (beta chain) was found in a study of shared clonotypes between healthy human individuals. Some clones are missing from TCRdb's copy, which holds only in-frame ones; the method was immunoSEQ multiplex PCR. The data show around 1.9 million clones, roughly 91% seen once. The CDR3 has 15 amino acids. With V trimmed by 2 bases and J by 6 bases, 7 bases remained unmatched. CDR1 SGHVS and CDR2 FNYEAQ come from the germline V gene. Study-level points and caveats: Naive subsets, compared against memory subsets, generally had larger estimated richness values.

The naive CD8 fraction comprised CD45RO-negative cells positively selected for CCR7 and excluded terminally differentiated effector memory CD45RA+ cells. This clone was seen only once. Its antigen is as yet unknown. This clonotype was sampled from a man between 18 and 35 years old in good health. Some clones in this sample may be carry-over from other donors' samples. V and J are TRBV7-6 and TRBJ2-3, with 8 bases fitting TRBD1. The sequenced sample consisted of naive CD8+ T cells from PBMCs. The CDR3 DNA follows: TGTGCCAGCAGCTTACTTCAGGGGGCGTTGGATACGCAGTATTTT. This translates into CASSLLQGALDTQYF.